These T cell receptor beta chains were read from a single sample in a study of CD8 T cells in Susac syndrome. TCRdb used MiXCR to reprocess the immunoSEQ multiplex PCR reads, holding one entry per CDR3 protein. The table records roughly 400,000 distinct CDR3 sequences, 75% to 90% of them present only once. Sequencing was carried out using CD8+ T cells from PBMCs. The receptors here all came from a human donor with multiple sclerosis. Each CDR3 is given with its conserved first and last residue. A D gene is named only where the DNA matches it firmly. Rows give clone size only sometimes, using once, few, many, or a class for an expanded clone.

>TRBD1|TRBV28|few|TRBJ1-2
TGTGCCAGCAGTCCGACAGGGATCTATGGCTACACCTTC
CASSPTGIYGYTF
>TRBD1|TRBV9|-|TRBJ1-5
TGTGCCAGCAATCCAGGGGGGATAGGGCAGCCCCAGCATTTT
CASNPGGIGQPQHF
>TRBD2|TRBV6-1|once|TRBJ2-3
TGTGCCAGCAGTGAAGTAGCGGGAAACACAGATACGCAGTATTTT
CASSEVAGNTDTQYF
>-|TRBV3-1|-|TRBJ1-2
TGTGCCAGCAGCCCTGGCCTTGACAGCAACTATGGCTACACCTTC
CASSPGLDSNYGYTF
>-|TRBV20-1|once|TRBJ1-3
TGCAGTGCTAGAGACGTGGGGTCTGGAAACACCATATATTTT
CSARDVGSGNTIYF
>-|TRBV6-1|-|TRBJ1-4
TGTGCCACCAGAGCCCCTCGGACCTCACAGGAAGGGGCTGAAAAACTGTTTTTT
CATRAPRTSQEGAEKLFF
>-|TRBV3-1|-|TRBJ2-1
TGTGCCAGCAGCTCCCGGGTCCCGCTATACAATGAGCAGTTCTTC
CASSSRVPLYNEQFF
>-|TRBV30|-|TRBJ2-7
TGTGCCTGGAGTGTCGCAGGATCCTACGAGCAGTACTTC
CAWSVAGSYEQYF
>-|TRBV9|-|TRBJ1-2
TGTGCCAGCAGCGTAGTGAGACAGTATAACTATGGCTACACCTTC
CASSVVRQYNYGYTF
>TRBD1|TRBV12-3/TRBV12-4|-|TRBJ2-7
TGTGCCAGCGCTCCGGGACAGGCGTTTGGGCAGTACTTC
CASAPGQAFGQYF
>-|TRBV6-5|few|TRBJ1-1
TGTGCCAGCAGTTGGGGGGGGGAAGCTTTCTTT
CASSWGGEAFF
>-|TRBV4-1|-|TRBJ1-1
TGCGCCAGCAGCCAAGGGAGTTTGGGGATGAACACTGAAGCTTTCTTT
CASSQGSLGMNTEAFF
>TRBD1|TRBV5-1|-|TRBJ1-1
TGCGCCAGCAGCTTGATGCGACAGGGAAACACTGAAGCTTTCTTT
CASSLMRQGNTEAFF
>-|TRBV3-1|-|TRBJ2-2
TGTGCCAGCAGCGATGGGGGCTTGCAAGCCGGGGAGCTGTTTTTT
CASSDGGLQAGELFF
>-|TRBV30|once|TRBJ2-7
TGTGCCTGGGACAGCCATCGCGACGAGCAGTACTTC
CAWDSHRDEQYF
>TRBD2|TRBV20-1|-|TRBJ2-2
TGCAGTGCTAAGCCGGGACTAGCGGGAAACACCGGGGAGCTGTTTTTT
CSAKPGLAGNTGELFF
>-|TRBV6-1|-|TRBJ1-6
TGTGCCAGCAGTGGTGGCGGGGGGAATAATTCACCCCTCCACTTT
CASSGGGGNNSPLHF
>-|TRBV7-2|few|TRBJ2-3
TGTGCCCTCGGGCAGGGTGTGACAGATACGCAGTATTTT
CALGQGVTDTQYF
>TRBD2|TRBV7-3|once|TRBJ2-3
TGTGCCAGCAGCCCCCGACTAGCGGGGGAAACAGATACGCAGTATTTT
CASSPRLAGETDTQYF
>-|TRBV24-1|-|TRBJ2-2
TGTGCCACCAGTGATAAGGTAAACGCCGGGGAGCTGTTTTTT
CATSDKVNAGELFF
>TRBD2|TRBV2|-|TRBJ2-5
TGTGCCAGCAGTGGCGGGCGGGGGGTATTGGAGACCCAGTACTTC
CASSGGRGVLETQYF
>-|TRBV28|-|TRBJ1-5
TGTGCCAGCAGTGTCAGATCCGGGGGGCAGCCCCAGCATTTT
CASSVRSGGQPQHF
>-|TRBV19|once|TRBJ2-3
TGTGCCAGTAAACCGCCGGACAGCCTAACAGATACGCAGTATTTT
CASKPPDSLTDTQYF
>-|TRBV5-6|-|TRBJ2-7
TGTGCCAGCAGCTTTGGACTACATTTCTACGAGCAGTACTTC
CASSFGLHFYEQYF
>TRBD2|TRBV7-9|-|TRBJ2-7
TGTGCCAGCAGTGCGACTCTAGCGGGAGATCTCTACGAGCAGTATTTC
CASSATLAGDLYEQYF
>TRBD1|TRBV7-9|-|TRBJ1-2
TGTGCCAGCAGCCCGCGTCGGACAGGCGCAACAAGCGGCTACACCTTC
CASSPRRTGATSGYTF